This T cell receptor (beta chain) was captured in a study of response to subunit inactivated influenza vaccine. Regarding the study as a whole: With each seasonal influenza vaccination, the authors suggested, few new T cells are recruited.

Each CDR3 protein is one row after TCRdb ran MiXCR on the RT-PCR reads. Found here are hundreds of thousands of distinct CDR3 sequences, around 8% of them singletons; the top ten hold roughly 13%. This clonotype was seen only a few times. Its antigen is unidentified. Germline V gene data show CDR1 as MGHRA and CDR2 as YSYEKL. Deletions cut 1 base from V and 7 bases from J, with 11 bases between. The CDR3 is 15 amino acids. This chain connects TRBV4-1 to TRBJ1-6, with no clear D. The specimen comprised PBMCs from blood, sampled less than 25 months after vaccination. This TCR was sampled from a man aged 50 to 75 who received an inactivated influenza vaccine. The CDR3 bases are TGCGCCAGCAGCCAAGTGGTCCTCCTAAATTCACCCCTCCACTTT. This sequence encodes CASSQVVLLNSPLHF.